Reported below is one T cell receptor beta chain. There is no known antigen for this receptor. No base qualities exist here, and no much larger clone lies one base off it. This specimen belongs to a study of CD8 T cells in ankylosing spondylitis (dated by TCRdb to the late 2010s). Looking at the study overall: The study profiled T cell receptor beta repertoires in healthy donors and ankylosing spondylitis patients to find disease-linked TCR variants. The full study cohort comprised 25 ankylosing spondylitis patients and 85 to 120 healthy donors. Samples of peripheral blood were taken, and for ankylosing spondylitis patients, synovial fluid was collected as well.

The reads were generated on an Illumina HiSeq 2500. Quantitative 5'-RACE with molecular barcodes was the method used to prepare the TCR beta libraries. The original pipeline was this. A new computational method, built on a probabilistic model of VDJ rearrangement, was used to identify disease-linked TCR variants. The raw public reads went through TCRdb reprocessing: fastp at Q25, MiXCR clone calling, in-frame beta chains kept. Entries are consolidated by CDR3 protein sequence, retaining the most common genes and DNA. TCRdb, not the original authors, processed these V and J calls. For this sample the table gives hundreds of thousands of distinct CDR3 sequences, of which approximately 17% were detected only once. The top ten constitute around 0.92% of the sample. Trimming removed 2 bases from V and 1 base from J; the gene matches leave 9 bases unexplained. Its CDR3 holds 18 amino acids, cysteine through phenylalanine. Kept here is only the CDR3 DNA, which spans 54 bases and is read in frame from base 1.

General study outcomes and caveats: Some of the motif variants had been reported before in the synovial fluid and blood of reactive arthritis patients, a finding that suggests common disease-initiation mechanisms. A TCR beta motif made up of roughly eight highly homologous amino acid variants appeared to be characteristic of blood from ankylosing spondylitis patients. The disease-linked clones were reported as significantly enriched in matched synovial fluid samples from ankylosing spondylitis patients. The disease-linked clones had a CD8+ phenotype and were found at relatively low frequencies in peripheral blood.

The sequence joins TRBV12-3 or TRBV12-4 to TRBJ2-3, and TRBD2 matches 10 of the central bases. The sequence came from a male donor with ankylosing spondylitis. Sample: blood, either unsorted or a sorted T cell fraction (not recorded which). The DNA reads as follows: TGTGCCAGCAGTTTATTTAGCGGGGGGCGCTTCCGCACAGATACGCAGTATTTT. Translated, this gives CASSLFSGGRFRTDTQYF.